This passage covers 28 T cell receptor beta chains from one sample sequenced in a study of T cells in Graves' hyperthyroidism and ophthalmopathy. Regions amplified from RNA transcripts were the TCR beta CDR3 regions. With the HTBI primer set, the TCR CDR3 went through a first round of RT-PCR. MiXCR was run by TCRdb on the multiplex PCR reads, yielding one entry per CDR3 protein. Among 490,000 or so distinct CDR3 sequences, 15% to 20% were seen once, and the ten largest hold over 25%. Sequencing used blood. The receptors come from a woman aged 25 to 39 with Graves' ophthalmopathy.

The chain is built from TRBV2 and TRBJ2-3; TRBD2 matches 7 bases. This CDR3 spans 12 amino acids. The germline CDR1 and CDR2 sequences are SNHLY and FYNNEI. V lost 2 bases and J lost 14; bases outside the gene matches: 7. CDR3 nucleotides: TGTGCCAGCAGTGAATTCACTAGCGACCCGTATTTT. Its translation is CASSEFTSDPYF. The full variable domain, completed using reference TRBV2 and TRBJ2-3, is EPEVTQTPSHQVTQMGQEVILRCVPISNHLYFYWYRQILGQKVEFLVSFYNNEISEKSEIFDDQFSVERPDGSNFTLKIRSTKLEDSAMYFCASSEFTSDPYFGPGTRLTVL.

The chain has TRBV28 and TRBJ2-1; 7 nucleotides match TRBD1. After removal of 5 bases from V and 6 bases from J, the junction contained 13 bases not matched to a gene. The CDR3 consists of 16 residues. Germline values: CDR1 MDHEN, CDR2 SYDVKM. In DNA, the CDR3 is TGTGCCAGCAGTGAAACCCGACAGGGTCGGGGCAATGAGCAGTTCTTC. It encodes CASSETRQGRGNEQFF. Complete variable domain (other parts from reference TRBV28 and TRBJ2-1): DVKVTQSSRYLVKRTGEKVFLECVQDMDHENMFWYRQDPGLGLRLIYFSYDVKMKEKGDIPEGYSVSREKKERFSLILESASTNQTSMYLCASSETRQGRGNEQFFGPGTRLTVL.

Many counts were recorded for this clonotype. V and J are TRBV2 and TRBJ2-2; TRBD1 is a possible D gene (5 bases). The CDR3 runs 17 residues. Germline loops: CDR1 SNHLY, CDR2 FYNNEI. The V end lost 8 bases, the J end lost 1 base, and 20 bases lay between the germline ends. This CDR3 reads CASPSVPGQRNTGELFF. The CDR3, as DNA: TGTGCCAGCCCATCGGTCCCAGGACAAAGGAACACCGGGGAGCTGTTTTTT.

There are many counts of this clonotype. The V and J genes are TRBV6-2 or TRBV6-3 and TRBJ2-7; no clear D. Germline assignment: CDR1 MNHEY and CDR2 SVGEGT. CDR3 length equals 15 residues. The ends were cut back, 0 bases at V and 5 bases at J, with 14 bases in the middle. CDR3 region: CASSYSKSRGNEQYF. CDR3 DNA sequence: TGTGCCAGCAGTTACTCGAAGTCCAGAGGCAACGAGCAGTACTTC.

About this clonotype: A much larger clonotype is one base distant, so this may be a read error. The chain uses TRBV7-9 and TRBJ2-2; D call uncertain. V lost 8 bases to trimming and J lost 6 bases, with 16 bases between them. The germline CDR1 and CDR2 sequences are SEHNR and FQNEAQ (reference sequence). This CDR3 comprises 14 residues. CDR3 bases: TGTGCCAGCGGTAAATCTTGGGTGGCCGGGGAGCTGTTTTTT. Protein sequence: CASGKSWVAGELFF.

This clonotype was detected many times. The chain couples TRBV28 to TRBJ2-3, with 7 bases aligning to TRBD2. Losses at the gene ends were 3 bases for V and 3 bases for J; bases not matched to a gene: 9. The CDR3 has 16 residues. Germline lookup yields CDR1 MDHEN and CDR2 SYDVKM. The CDR3, as DNA: TGTGCCAGCAGTTTTCCCGGACTAGACGTTACAGATACGCAGTATTTT. Its protein product is CASSFPGLDVTDTQYF. Full variable domain (missing parts from reference TRBV28 and TRBJ2-3): DVKVTQSSRYLVKRTGEKVFLECVQDMDHENMFWYRQDPGLGLRLIYFSYDVKMKEKGDIPEGYSVSREKKERFSLILESASTNQTSMYLCASSFPGLDVTDTQYFGPGTRLTVL.

This chain uses TRBV15 with TRBJ2-4; D unresolved. V shed 2 bases and J shed 0 bases, with 11 bases lying between them. The CDR3 totals 16 residues. Germline CDR1 LNHNV, CDR2 YYDKDF (reference sequence). CDR3 coding DNA: TGTGCCACCAGCAGACACGTAAGAGTAGCCAAAAACATTCAGTACTTC. Its translation is CATSRHVRVAKNIQYF.

This clonotype appeared many times. V is TRBV3-1 and J is TRBJ2-3, with 10 bases that match TRBD2. Per germline, CDR1 LGHDT and CDR2 YNNKEL (reference sequence). V was clipped by 1 base and J by 3 bases; unmatched bases: 7. There are 17 residues in the CDR3. The CDR3 DNA reads as TGTGCCAGCAGCCAAGGAGCCCTAGCGGGAGATACAGATACGCAGTATTTT. Translated, it gives CASSQGALAGDTDTQYF.

This clonotype was detected only once. The chain carries TRBV19 and TRBJ2-3, with 10 bases that match TRBD2. The CDR3 covers 14 residues. V dropped 8 bases and J dropped 6; count of bases not matched to a gene: 8. Germline CDR1 and CDR2: LNHDA and SQIVND (reference sequence). Written as DNA, the CDR3 is TGTGCCAGTCAAAGCGGGAGGGCCACGGATACGCAGTATTTT. Translating gives CASQSGRATDTQYF.

This clonotype was observed many times. J is TRBJ2-5 and V is TRBV7-6; TRBD2 is a possible D gene (6 bases). The V end lost 5 bases, the J end lost 4 bases, and 11 bases lay between the germline ends. Germline CDR1 and CDR2: SGHVS and FNYEAQ. The CDR3 has 13 residues. CDR3 in DNA: TGTGCCAGCAGCGCCGGGCGGGGAGAGACCCAGTACTTC. It encodes CASSAGRGETQYF. Variable domain in full (rest from reference TRBV7-6 and TRBJ2-5): GAGVSQSPRYKVTKRGQDVALRCDPISGHVSLYWYRQALGQGPEFLTYFNYEAQQDKSGLPNDRFSAERPEGSISTLTIQRTEQRDSAMYRCASSAGRGETQYFGPGTRLLVL.

This clonotype was picked up many times. V gene TRBV27 combines with J gene TRBJ2-5, with TRBD1 matching over 7 bases. V trimming: 5 bases; J trimming: 1 base; junction bases outside the gene matches: 7. The CDR3 is made up of 15 amino acids. CDR1 MNHEY and CDR2 SMNVEV come from the germline V gene (reference sequence). In DNA form, the CDR3 reads TGTGCCAGCAGTCCACTACAGGGGCCCCAAGAGACCCAGTACTTC. Translating it yields CASSPLQGPQETQYF.

The sample holds many counts of this clonotype. The V call is TRBV28, the J call TRBJ2-1; TRBD2 aligns across 7 bases. The CDR3 sequence is 17 residues long. The J segment lost 7 bases and the V segment lost 4 bases, leaving 16 bases of the junction unmatched. Germline CDR1 and CDR2: MDHEN and SYDVKM. The CDR3 protein is CASSSSAGKFRWNEQFF. In nucleotides, the CDR3 is TGTGCCAGCAGTTCGTCAGCGGGAAAATTTCGGTGGAATGAGCAGTTCTTC.

In this sample, this clonotype turned up many times. The chain uses TRBV20-1 and TRBJ2-7; TRBD2 matches 11 bases. Trimming at V came to 3 bases and at J to 6 bases, leaving 7 bases not matched to a gene. The germline CDR1 and CDR2 sequences are DFQATT and SNEGSKA (reference sequence). This CDR3 region has 14 residues. The CDR3 DNA is TGCAGTGCTAGTGTGGTAGCGGGAGGGGCCGAGCAGTACTTC. Its translation: CSASVVAGGAEQYF.

This clonotype showed up many times. This chain uses TRBV7-2 with TRBJ2-1; D is undetermined. The CDR3 totals 14 residues. Between the trimmed V and J ends, which lost 1 base and 3 bases, there was a span of 7 bases. Germline V gene lookup returns CDR1 SGHTA and CDR2 FQGNSA. CDR3 residues: CASSLGENYNEQFF. The CDR3, as DNA: TGTGCCAGCAGCTTAGGCGAGAACTACAATGAGCAGTTCTTC.

This clonotype showed up just a few times. A much larger clone sits a single nucleotide away, making a read error possible. V is TRBV11-2 and J is TRBJ2-2; 11 nucleotides align to TRBD2. V dropped 5 bases and J dropped 2; count of bases not matched to a gene: 7. CDR1 is SGHAT and CDR2 is FQNNGV in the germline V gene. The length of the CDR3 is 17 residues. The CDR3, as DNA: TGTGCCAGCAGCCCGGGACTAGCGGCCGATAACACCGGGGAGCTGTTTTTT. As protein: CASSPGLAADNTGELFF.

A few counts support this clonotype. This CDR3 is CASSVPGGGQFF. The CDR3 nucleotides read TGTGCCAGCAGCGTCCCAGGGGGGGGGCAGTTCTTC. The chain joins TRBV7-2 to TRBJ2-1; the D gene could be TRBD1 or TRBD2 (7 bases each). The CDR3 covers 12 residues. Deletions cut 5 bases from V and 12 bases from J, with 14 bases between. CDR1 SGHTA and CDR2 FQGNSA come from the germline V gene.

The chain employs TRBV7-9 and TRBJ2-3; D call uncertain. The V gene lost 5 bases and the J gene lost 0 bases, with 15 bases spanning the gap. The CDR3 runs 16 residues. Germline CDR1 reads SEHNR; CDR2 reads FQNEAQ (reference sequence). CDR3 region: CASSPPRRTSTDTQYF. The CDR3, as DNA: TGTGCCAGCAGCCCCCCCCGAAGAACTAGCACAGATACGCAGTATTTT.

Ten or more counts support this clonotype. The rearrangement uses TRBV6-1 and TRBJ2-3, with D possibly being TRBD2 (6 bases). From germline, CDR1 is MNHNS and CDR2 SASEGT. The V gene lost 5 bases and the J gene lost 1 base, with 19 bases spanning the gap. The length of the CDR3 is 17 residues. CDR3 residues: CASSYSRGIGGTDTQYF. The CDR3 DNA follows: TGTGCCAGCAGTTACTCACGGGGGATAGGGGGCACAGATACGCAGTATTTT.

Ten or more counts support this clonotype. The V gene is TRBV28, the J gene TRBJ1-5; TRBD1 agrees at 11 bases. The germline V gene encodes CDR1 MDHEN and CDR2 SYDVKM. The CDR3 consists of 12 residues. CDR3 in amino acids: CGTGQGDQPQHF. CDR3 bases: TGTGGTACGGGACAGGGGGATCAGCCCCAGCATTTT.

The V and J genes are TRBV4-3 and TRBJ2-1; TRBD2 matches 8 bases. CDR3 size: 15 residues. The trim removed 5 bases at V and 3 bases at J, leaving 6 bases unmatched. Germline CDR1 LGHNA, CDR2 YSLEER. The CDR3 spells CASSSGLEGYNEQFF. The CDR3 nucleotides read TGCGCCAGCAGCTCGGGACTAGAGGGCTACAATGAGCAGTTCTTC.

This clonotype was detected ten times or more. V usage is TRBV10-3 and J usage is TRBJ2-1; 14 nucleotides line up with TRBD2. The V gene's germline CDR1 is ENHRY and CDR2 SYGVKD. The ends lost 6 bases at V and 0 bases at J; junction bases unmatched: 13. The CDR3 is made up of 20 amino acids. The CDR3 DNA is TGTGCCATCAGCCCAACAGGTGGGGGACTAGCGGGGGCCTCCTACAATGAGCAGTTCTTC. It encodes CAISPTGGGLAGASYNEQFF.

This clonotype has at least ten counts. The chain uses TRBV3-1 and TRBJ2-7; TRBD2 aligns across 8 bases. Unmatched junction bases numbered 7, after V lost 4 bases and J lost 2 bases. There are 15 residues in the CDR3. Germline loops: CDR1 LGHDT, CDR2 YNNKEL (reference sequence). As DNA, the CDR3 is TGTGCCAGCAGCCCTACGGGACTAGGGGCCTACGAGCAGTACTTC. Protein sequence: CASSPTGLGAYEQYF.

This clonotype occurred many times. The rearrangement joins TRBV20-1 to TRBJ2-5, with 12 bases lining up with TRBD2. The CDR3 loop spans 16 amino acids. V was pared by 3 bases and J by 2 bases, with 7 bases of the junction left unmatched. Germline CDR1 is DFQATT and CDR2 is SNEGSKA (reference sequence). This CDR3 is CSARGIGTSGQETQYF. CDR3 in DNA: TGCAGTGCTAGGGGAATCGGGACTAGCGGGCAAGAGACCCAGTACTTC.

This clonotype was found a few times. The rearrangement uses TRBV5-5 and TRBJ1-1; tentatively, D is TRBD1 (6 bases). This CDR3 has 13 amino acids. Germline CDR1 reads SGHKS; CDR2 reads YYEKEE (reference sequence). V was shortened by 3 bases and J by 5 bases, with 11 bases between the two germline ends. The chain's CDR3 is CASSSQGSTEAFF. The CDR3 DNA reads TGTGCCAGCAGCTCACAGGGAAGTACTGAAGCTTTCTTT.

This clonotype was counted many times. CDR3 DNA sequence: TGTGCCAGCAGCCCGACCCGGGACAGTAATGAAAAACTGTTTTTT. Protein sequence: CASSPTRDSNEKLFF. The V gene is TRBV7-2, the J gene TRBJ1-4; TRBD1 matches 7 bases. The CDR3 runs to 15 residues. The V segment lost 5 bases and the J segment 4 bases; nucleotides outside the gene matches: 7. CDR1 is SGHTA, CDR2 FQGNSA, per germline.

This clonotype was observed a few times. This sequence joins TRBV18 and TRBJ1-4; D remains unclear. The CDR3 extends over 19 amino acids. V gave up 1 base and J gave up 0 bases, with 18 bases separating them. Per the germline V gene, CDR1 is KGHSH and CDR2 is LQKENI. This chain's CDR3 is CASSPRAEQRLATNEKLFF. CDR3 DNA sequence: TGTGCCAGCTCACCACGGGCCGAACAGAGACTTGCAACTAATGAAAAACTGTTTTTT.

CDR3: CASRDGTLPSEQYF. The CDR3 DNA reads as TGTGCCAGTAGAGACGGCACACTTCCCTCCGAGCAGTACTTC. The V call is TRBV19, the J call TRBJ2-7; D call uncertain. Trimming took off 6 bases at V and 6 bases at J, with 18 bases between the two ends. Germline CDR1 reads LNHDA; CDR2 reads SQIVND (reference sequence). CDR3 length equals 14 residues.

This clonotype was found a few times. The chain joins TRBV7-3 to TRBJ2-2, with 14 positions matching TRBD2. J was trimmed by 7 bases and V by 5 bases; bases with no gene match: 6. CDR3 length: 16 amino acids. Germline V gene lookup returns CDR1 SGHTA and CDR2 FQGTGA. The chain's CDR3 is CASSGTSGRLGGELFF. For the CDR3, the DNA is TGTGCCAGCAGCGGGACTAGCGGGAGATTGGGCGGGGAGCTGTTTTTT.